The text below deals with one T cell receptor (beta chain). Antigen unknown. The entry originates in a study of T cells in tuberculosis. The wider study: T cells were selected with CD1B tetramers loaded with glucose monomycolate. The study, taken as a whole, reports: Using the GMM-specific repertoire gave under 90% accuracy versus approximately 70% with motifs.

This CDR3 has 12 residues. V lost 0 bases to trimming and J lost 2 bases, with 2 bases between them. Germline CDR1 and CDR2: SGHVS and FQNEAQ. TCRdb's table, derived via immunoSEQ multiplex PCR, lists solely in-frame clones and lacks some. The data contain about 25,000 clones, 85% to 95% of them singletons. This clonotype was obtained from a donor aged 5 to 30 with latent tuberculosis or without tuberculosis infection. Some clones in this sample may be carry-over from other donors' samples. The V call is TRBV7-8, the J call TRBJ2-7; D gene unclear. The specimen was PBMCs. CDR3 sequence reads: CASSLATYEQYF. In nucleotides, the CDR3 is TGTGCCAGCAGCTTAGCTACCTACGAGCAGTACTTC.